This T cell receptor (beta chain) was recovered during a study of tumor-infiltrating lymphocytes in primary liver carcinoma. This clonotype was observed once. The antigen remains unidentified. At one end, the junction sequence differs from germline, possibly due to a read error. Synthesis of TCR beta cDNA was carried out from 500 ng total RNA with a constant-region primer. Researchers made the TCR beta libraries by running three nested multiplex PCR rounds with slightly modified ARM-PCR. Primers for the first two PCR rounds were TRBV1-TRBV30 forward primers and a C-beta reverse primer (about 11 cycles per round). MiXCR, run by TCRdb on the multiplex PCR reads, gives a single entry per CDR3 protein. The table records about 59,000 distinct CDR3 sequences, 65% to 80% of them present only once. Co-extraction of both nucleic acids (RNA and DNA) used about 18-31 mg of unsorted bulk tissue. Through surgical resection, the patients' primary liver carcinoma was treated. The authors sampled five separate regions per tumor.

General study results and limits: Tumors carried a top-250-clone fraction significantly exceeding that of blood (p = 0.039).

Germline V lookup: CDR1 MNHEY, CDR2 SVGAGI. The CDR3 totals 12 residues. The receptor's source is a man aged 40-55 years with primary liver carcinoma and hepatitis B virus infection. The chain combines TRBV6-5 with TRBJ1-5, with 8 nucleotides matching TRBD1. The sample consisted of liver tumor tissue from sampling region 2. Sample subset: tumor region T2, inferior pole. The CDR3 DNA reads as TGTGCCATCAGTACAGGGGGTCTGCCCCAGCATTTT. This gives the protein CAISTGGLPQHF.